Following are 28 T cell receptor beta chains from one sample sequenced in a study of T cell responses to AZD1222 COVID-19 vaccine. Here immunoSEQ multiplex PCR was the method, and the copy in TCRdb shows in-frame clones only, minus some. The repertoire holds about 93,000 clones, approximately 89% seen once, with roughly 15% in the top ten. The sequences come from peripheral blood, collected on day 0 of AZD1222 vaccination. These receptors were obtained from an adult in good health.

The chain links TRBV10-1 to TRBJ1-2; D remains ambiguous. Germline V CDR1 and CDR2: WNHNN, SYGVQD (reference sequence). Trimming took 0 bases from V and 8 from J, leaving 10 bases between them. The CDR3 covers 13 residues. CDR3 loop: CASSESPSGGYTF. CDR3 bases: TGCGCCAGCAGTGAGTCACCGTCGGGGGGCTACACCTTC.

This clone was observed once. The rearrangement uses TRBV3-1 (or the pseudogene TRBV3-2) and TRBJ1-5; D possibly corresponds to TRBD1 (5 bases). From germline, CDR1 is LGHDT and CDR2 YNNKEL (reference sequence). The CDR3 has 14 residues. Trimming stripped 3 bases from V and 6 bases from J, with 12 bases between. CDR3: CASSQGVLGQPQHF. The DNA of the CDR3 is TGTGCCAGCAGCCAGGGGGTTCTGGGTCAGCCCCAGCATTTT.

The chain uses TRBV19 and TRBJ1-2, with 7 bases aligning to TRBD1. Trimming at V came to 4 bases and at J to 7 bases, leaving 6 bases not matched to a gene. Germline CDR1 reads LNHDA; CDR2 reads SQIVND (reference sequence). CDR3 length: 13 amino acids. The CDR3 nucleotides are TGTGCCAGTAGTACCAGGGGGGAGAGTGGCTACACCTTC. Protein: CASSTRGESGYTF. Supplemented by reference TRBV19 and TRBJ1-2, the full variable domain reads DGGITQSPKYLFRKEGQNVTLSCEQNLNHDAMYWYRQDPGQGLRLIYYSQIVNDFQKGDIAEGYSVSREKKESFPLTVTSAQKNPTAFYLCASSTRGESGYTFGSGTRLTVV.

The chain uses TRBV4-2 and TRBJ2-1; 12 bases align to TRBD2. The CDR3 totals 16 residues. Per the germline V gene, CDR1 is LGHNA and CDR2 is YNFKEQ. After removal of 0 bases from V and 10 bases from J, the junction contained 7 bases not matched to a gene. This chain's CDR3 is CASSQDASGRASEQFF. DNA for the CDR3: TGTGCCAGCAGCCAAGATGCTAGCGGGAGGGCCAGCGAGCAGTTCTTC.

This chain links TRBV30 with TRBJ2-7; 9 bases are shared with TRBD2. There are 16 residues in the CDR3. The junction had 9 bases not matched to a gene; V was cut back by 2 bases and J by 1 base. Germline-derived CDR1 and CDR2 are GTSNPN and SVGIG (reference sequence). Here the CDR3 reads CAWSLGDLAGSYEQYF. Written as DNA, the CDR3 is TGTGCCTGGAGTTTGGGGGATCTAGCGGGATCCTACGAGCAGTACTTC.

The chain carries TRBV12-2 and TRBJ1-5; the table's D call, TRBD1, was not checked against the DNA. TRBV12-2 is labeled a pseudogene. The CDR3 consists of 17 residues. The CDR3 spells CASRWTGEGCSNQPQHF. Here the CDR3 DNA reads TGTGCAAGTCGCTGGACAGGGGAGGGATGTAGCAATCAGCCCCAGCATTTT.

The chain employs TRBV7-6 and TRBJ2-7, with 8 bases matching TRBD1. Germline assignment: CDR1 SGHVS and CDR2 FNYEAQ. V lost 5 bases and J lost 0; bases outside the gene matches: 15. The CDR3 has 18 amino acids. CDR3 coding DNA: TGTGCCAGCAGCCTTAAAGTACACGGACAGGGAACCTCCTACGAGCAGTACTTC. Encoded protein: CASSLKVHGQGTSYEQYF.

CDR3 region: CASSQEPGYEQYF. The CDR3 bases are TGCGCCAGCAGCCAAGAACCGGGGTACGAGCAGTACTTC. The chain recombines TRBV4-1 with TRBJ2-7; perhaps TRBD2 as D (5 bases). This CDR3 contains 13 residues. The ends were cut back, 0 bases at V and 4 bases at J, with 7 bases in the middle. Germline CDR1 and CDR2: MGHRA and YSYEKL.

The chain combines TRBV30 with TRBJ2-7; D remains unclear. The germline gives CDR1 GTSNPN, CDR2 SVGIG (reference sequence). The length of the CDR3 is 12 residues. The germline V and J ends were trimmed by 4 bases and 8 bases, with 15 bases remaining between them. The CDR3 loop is CAWNLPTFQQYF. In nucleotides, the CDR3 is TGTGCCTGGAACCTCCCCACTTTCCAGCAGTACTTC.

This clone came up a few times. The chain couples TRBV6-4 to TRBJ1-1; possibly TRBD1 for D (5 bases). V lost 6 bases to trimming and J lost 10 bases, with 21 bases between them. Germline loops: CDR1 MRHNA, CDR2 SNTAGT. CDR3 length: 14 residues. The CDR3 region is CASSGLIGGDAAFF. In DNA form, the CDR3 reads TGTGCCAGCAGCGGGTTGATTGGGGGGGATGCAGCTTTCTTT.

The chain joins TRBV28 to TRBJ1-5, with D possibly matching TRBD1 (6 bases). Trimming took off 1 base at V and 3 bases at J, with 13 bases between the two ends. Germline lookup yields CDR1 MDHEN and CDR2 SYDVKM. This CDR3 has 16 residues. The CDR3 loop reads CASSLYSGANNQPQHF. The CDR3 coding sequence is TGTGCCAGCAGTTTATATTCAGGGGCCAACAATCAGCCCCAGCATTTT. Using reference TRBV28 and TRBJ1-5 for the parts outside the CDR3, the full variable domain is DVKVTQSSRYLVKRTGEKVFLECVQDMDHENMFWYRQDPGLGLRLIYFSYDVKMKEKGDIPEGYSVSREKKERFSLILESASTNQTSMYLCASSLYSGANNQPQHFGDGTRLSIL.

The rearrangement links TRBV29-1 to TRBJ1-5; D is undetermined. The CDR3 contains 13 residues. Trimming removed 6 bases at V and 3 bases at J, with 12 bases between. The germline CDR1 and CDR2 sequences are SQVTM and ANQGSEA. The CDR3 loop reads CSVSAGINQPQHF. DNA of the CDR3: TGCAGCGTCAGTGCGGGTATCAATCAGCCCCAGCATTTT.

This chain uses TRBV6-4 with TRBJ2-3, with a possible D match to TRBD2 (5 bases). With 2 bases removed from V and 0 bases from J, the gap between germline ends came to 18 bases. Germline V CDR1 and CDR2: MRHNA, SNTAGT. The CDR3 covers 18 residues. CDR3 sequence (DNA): TGTGCCAGCAGTGACCAGTTTAGCGCCGACTCTAGCACAGATACGCAGTATTTT. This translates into CASSDQFSADSSTDTQYF.

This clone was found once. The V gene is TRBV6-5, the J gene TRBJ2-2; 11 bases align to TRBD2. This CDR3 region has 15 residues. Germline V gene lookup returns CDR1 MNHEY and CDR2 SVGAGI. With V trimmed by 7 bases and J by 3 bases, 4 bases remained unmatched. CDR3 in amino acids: CASKGLAGYTGELFF. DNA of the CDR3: TGTGCCAGCAAAGGACTAGCGGGTTACACCGGGGAGCTGTTTTTT.

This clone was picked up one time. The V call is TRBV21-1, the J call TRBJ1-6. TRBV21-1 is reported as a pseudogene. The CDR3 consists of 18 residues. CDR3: CASSKAKGIREYNSPLHF. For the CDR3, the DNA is TGTGCCAGCAGCAAAGCTAAAGGAATCAGGGAGTATAATTCACCCCTCCACTTT.

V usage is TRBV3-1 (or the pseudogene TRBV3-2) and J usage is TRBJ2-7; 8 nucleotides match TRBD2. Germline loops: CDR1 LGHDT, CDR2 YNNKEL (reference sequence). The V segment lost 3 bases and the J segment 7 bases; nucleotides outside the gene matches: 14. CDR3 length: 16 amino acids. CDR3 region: CASSHGSGDLPGEQYF. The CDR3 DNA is TGTGCCAGCAGCCATGGTAGCGGGGATTTGCCCGGGGAGCAGTACTTC.

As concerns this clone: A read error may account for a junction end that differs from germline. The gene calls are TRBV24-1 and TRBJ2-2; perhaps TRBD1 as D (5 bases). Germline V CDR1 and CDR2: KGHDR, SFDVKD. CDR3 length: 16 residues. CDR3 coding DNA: TGTGCCACCAATGATTTTGGGCAGGGCCGCACCGGGGAGCTGTTTTTT. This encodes CATNDFGQGRTGELFF.

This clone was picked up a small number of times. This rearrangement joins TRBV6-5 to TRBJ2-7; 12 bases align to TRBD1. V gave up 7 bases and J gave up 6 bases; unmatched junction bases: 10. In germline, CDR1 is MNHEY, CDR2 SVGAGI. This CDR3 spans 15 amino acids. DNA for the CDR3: TGTGCCAGCAACGGCGGGGGACAGGGGGCGTCCGAGCAGTACTTC. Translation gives CASNGGGQGASEQYF.

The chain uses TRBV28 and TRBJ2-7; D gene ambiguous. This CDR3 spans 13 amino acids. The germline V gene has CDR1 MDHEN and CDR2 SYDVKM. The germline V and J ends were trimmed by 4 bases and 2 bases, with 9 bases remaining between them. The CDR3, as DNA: TGTGCCAGCAGTTCTAAGGTTCCCTACGAGCAGTACTTC. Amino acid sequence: CASSSKVPYEQYF.

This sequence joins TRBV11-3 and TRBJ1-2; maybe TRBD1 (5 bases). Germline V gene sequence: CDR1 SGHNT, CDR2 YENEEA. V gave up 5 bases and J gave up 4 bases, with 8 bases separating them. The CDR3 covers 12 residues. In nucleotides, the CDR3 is TGTGCCAGCAGCCGGGACTTCTATGGCTACACCTTC. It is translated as CASSRDFYGYTF.

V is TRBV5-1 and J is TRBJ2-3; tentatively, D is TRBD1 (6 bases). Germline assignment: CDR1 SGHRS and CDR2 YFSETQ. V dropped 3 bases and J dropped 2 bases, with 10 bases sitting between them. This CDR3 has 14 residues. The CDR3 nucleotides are TGCGCCAGCAGCTCAGGACAGAACACAGATACGCAGTATTTT. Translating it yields CASSSGQNTDTQYF.

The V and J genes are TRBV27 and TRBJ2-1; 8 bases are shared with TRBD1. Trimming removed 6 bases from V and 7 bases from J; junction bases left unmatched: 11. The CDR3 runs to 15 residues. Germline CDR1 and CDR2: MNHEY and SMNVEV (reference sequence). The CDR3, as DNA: TGTGCCAGCAGCTTAAGCACCGACAGGGGTAATGAGCAGTTCTTC. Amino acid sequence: CASSLSTDRGNEQFF.

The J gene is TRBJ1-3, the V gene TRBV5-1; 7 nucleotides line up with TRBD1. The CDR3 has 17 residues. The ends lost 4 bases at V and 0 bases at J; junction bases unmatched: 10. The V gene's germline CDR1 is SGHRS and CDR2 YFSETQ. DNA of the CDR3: TGCGCCAGCAGCCTAGACAGGGAGGGACACTCTGGAAACACCATATATTTT. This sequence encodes CASSLDREGHSGNTIYF.

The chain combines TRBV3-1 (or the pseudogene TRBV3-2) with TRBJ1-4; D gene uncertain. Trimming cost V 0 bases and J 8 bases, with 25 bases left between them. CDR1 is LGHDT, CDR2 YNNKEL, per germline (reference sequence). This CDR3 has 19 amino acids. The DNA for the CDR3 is TGTGCCAGCAGCCAAGAAAGGAGTGGATTGGCGGGAGGGAGCGAAAAACTGTTTTTT. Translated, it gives CASSQERSGLAGGSEKLFF.

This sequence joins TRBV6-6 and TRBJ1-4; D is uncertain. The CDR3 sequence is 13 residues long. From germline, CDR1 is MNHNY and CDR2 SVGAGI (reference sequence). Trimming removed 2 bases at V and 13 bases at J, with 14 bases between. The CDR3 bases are TGTGCCAGCAGTTACATTCGACCCGGATCACTGTTTTTT. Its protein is CASSYIRPGSLFF.

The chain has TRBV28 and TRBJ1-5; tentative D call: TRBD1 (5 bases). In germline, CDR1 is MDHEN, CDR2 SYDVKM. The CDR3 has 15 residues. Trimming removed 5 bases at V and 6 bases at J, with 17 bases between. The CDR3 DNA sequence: TGTGCCAGCAGTCTGACCCCCCTGGGGGGTCAGCCCCAGCATTTT. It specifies CASSLTPLGGQPQHF.

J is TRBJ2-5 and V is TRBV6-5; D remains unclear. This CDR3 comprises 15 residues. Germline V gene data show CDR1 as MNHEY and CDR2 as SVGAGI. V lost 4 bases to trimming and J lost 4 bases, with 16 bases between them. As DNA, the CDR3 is TGTGCCAGCAGTTTAACCGGGCCAAGGAGAGAGACCCAGTACTTC. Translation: CASSLTGPRRETQYF.

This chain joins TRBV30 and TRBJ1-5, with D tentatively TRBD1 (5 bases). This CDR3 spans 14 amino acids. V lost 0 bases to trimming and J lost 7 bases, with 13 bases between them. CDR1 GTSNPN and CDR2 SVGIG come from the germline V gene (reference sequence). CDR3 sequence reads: CAWSVSGLYQPQHF. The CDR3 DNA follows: TGTGCCTGGAGTGTATCAGGGTTATACCAGCCCCAGCATTTT.